This TCR beta chain was sequenced in a study of blood T cell repertoires in COVID-19. At the level of the study: Acute and convalescent COVID-19 specimens originated in the United States, Italy and Spain. PBMCs, B-cell-depleted T cells, or T cells were the source of the cDNA or gDNA that made up the material.

As processed by the authors: Amplified reference gene primers provided the basis for estimating nucleated cell counts. Measured with immunoSEQ multiplex PCR; TCRdb has only the in-frame clones, and not every one. Clone size and the V and J calls come from that table; the DNA yielded D and trimming. The sample lists 200,000 to 300,000 clones, around 90% occurring once. V trimming: 5 bases; J trimming: 5 bases; junction bases outside the gene matches: 10. The germline V gene encodes CDR1 SGDLS and CDR2 YYNGEE. There are 15 residues in the CDR3. This sequence joins TRBV9 and TRBJ2-1, with TRBD1 identical over 7 bases. The clonotype comes from a man aged 55-75 years who had recovered from COVID-19. The sequenced sample was peripheral blood. The CDR3 loop reads CASSYSGTANNEQFF. The CDR3 DNA reads as TGTGCCAGCAGTTATTCCGGGACAGCCAACAATGAGCAGTTCTTC.